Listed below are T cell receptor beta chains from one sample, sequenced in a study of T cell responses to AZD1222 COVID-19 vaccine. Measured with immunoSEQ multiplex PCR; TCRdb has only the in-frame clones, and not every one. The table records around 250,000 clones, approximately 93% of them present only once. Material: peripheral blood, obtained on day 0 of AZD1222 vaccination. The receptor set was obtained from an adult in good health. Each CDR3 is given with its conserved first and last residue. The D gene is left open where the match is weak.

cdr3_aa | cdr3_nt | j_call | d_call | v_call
CASSPDRGQPQHF | TGTGCCAGCAGCCCCGACAGGGGTCAGCCCCAGCATTTT | TRBJ1-5 | TRBD1 | TRBV6-5
CAISESAKGAGETQYF | TGTGCCATCAGTGAGTCGGCGAAGGGGGCAGGAGAGACCCAGTACTTC | TRBJ2-5 | TRBD1 | TRBV10-3
CASSPPGYYEQYF | TGTGCCAGCAGCCCCCCCGGGTACTACGAGCAGTACTTC | TRBJ2-7 | NA | TRBV7-9
CASSSGTGRRNQPQHF | TGTGCCAGCAGTTCCGGGACAGGGAGACGAAATCAGCCCCAGCATTTT | TRBJ1-5 | TRBD1 | TRBV6-5
CASSFRATGVNTEAFF | TGTGCCAGCAGCTTTAGGGCTACAGGGGTGAACACTGAAGCTTTCTTT | TRBJ1-1 | TRBD1 | TRBV5-6
CASSIEGYSGANVLTF | TGTGCCAGTAGTATCGAGGGATACTCTGGGGCCAACGTCCTGACTTTC | TRBJ2-6 | NA | TRBV19
CASSEGGTPGNTIYF | TGTGCCAGCAGCGAGGGAGGGACACCTGGAAACACCATATATTTT | TRBJ1-3 | NA | TRBV9
CAMGGQGAYEQYF | TGTGCCATGGGGGGACAGGGGGCGTACGAGCAGTACTTC | TRBJ2-7 | TRBD1 | TRBV2
CASSKSVRLYEQYF | TGTGCCAGCAGCAAATCAGTTCGCCTCTACGAGCAGTACTTC | TRBJ2-7 | NA | TRBV21-1
CAWSVRQWEQYF | TGTGCCTGGAGTGTAAGGCAGTGGGAGCAGTACTTC | TRBJ2-7 | NA | TRBV30
CASSSSPGGGFGQYF | TGTGCCAGCAGCTCGTCTCCGGGAGGGGGATTTGGGCAGTACTTC | TRBJ2-7 | TRBD2 | TRBV7-6
CAGHGTAPYEQYF | TGTGCCGGGCACGGGACGGCACCCTACGAGCAGTACTTC | TRBJ2-7 | NA | TRBV6-5